Sequencing of this TCR beta chain was carried out in a study of blood T cell repertoires in COVID-19. Looking at the study overall: Italy, Spain and the United States were the sources of the convalescent and acute COVID-19 samples. PBMCs, B-cell-depleted T cells, or T cells provided the cDNA or gDNA that made up the material.

The V gene lost 0 bases and the J gene lost 2 bases, with 8 bases spanning the gap. Germline V gives CDR1 MNHEY, CDR2 SMNVEV (reference sequence). The length of the CDR3 is 15 residues. Original analysis: For nucleated cells, counts were estimated from reference gene primer amplification. Clones were read by immunoSEQ multiplex PCR, and TCRdb kept only the in-frame ones, dropping some. Clone size and V and J calls were adopted from that table, with D and trimming inferred from the DNA. The sample carries 150,000 to 200,000 clones, approximately 83% recorded once. This clone appeared once. The sample was peripheral blood. V usage is TRBV27 and J usage is TRBJ1-5, with D unclear. This clonotype was obtained from a human donor with active or convalescent COVID-19. The donor label of this sample is uncertain. CDR3: CASSLSPTRNQPQHF. CDR3 bases: TGTGCCAGCAGTTTATCCCCGACACGCAATCAGCCCCAGCATTTT.